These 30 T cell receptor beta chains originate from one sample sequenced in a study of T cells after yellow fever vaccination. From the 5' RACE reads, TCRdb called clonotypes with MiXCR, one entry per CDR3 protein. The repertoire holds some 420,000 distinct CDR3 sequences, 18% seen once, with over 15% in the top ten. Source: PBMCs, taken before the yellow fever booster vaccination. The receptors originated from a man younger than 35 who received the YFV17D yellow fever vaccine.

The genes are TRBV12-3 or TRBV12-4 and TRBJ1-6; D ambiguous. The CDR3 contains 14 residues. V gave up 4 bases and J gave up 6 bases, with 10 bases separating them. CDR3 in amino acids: CASSSSGSNSPLHF. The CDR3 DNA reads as TGTGCCAGCAGTTCCAGCGGGAGTAATTCACCCCTCCACTTT.

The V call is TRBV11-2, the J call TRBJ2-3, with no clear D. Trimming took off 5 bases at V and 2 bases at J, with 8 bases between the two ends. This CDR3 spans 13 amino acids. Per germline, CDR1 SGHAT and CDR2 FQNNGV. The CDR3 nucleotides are TGTGCCAGCAGCCGTGAGATCACAGATACGCAGTATTTT. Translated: CASSREITDTQYF.

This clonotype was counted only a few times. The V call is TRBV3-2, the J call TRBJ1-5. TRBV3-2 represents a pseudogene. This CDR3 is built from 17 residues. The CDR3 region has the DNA TGTGCCAGCAGCCAAGATTTTAGCAGGTTTAGCAATCAGCCCCAGCATTTT. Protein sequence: CASSQDFSRFSNQPQHF.

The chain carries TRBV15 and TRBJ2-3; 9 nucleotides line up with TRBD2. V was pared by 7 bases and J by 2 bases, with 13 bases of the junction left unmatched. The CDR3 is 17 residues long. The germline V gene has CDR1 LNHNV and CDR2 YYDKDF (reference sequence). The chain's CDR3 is CATKQRGLAGTTDTQYF. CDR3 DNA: TGTGCCACCAAACAACGTGGGCTAGCGGGGACCACAGATACGCAGTATTTT.

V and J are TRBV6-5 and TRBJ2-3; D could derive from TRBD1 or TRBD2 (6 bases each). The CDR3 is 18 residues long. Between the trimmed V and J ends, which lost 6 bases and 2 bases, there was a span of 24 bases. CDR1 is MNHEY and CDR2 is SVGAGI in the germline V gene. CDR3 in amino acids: CASSAGGRLVSYTDTQYF. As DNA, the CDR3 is TGTGCCAGCAGCGCTGGGGGGCGCCTAGTATCATACACAGATACGCAGTATTTT.

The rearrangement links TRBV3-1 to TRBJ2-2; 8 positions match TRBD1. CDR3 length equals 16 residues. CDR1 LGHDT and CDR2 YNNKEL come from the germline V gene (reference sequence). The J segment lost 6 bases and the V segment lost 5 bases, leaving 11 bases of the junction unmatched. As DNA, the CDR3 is TGTGCCAGCAGCGGACGACAGGGGAAGTGGGCCGGGGAGCTGTTTTTT. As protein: CASSGRQGKWAGELFF.

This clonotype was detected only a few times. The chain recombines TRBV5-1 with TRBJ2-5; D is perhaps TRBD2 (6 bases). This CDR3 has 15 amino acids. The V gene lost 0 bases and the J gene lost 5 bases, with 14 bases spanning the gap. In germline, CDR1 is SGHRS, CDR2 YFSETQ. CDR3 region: CASSLARRGEETQYF. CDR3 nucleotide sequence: TGCGCCAGCAGCTTGGCCAGGCGGGGTGAGGAGACCCAGTACTTC. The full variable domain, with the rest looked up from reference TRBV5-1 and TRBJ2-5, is KAGVTQTPRYLIKTRGQQVTLSCSPISGHRSVSWYQQTPGQGLQFLFEYFSETQRNKGNFPGRFSGRQFSNSRSEMNVSTLELGDSALYLCASSLARRGEETQYFGPGTRLLVL.

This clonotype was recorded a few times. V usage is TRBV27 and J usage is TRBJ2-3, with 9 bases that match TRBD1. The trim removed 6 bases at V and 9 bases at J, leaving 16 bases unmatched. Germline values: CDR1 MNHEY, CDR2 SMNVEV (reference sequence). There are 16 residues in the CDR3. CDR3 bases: TGTGCCAGCAGACGGAGTGGGGACAGGGTTATTGGGACGCAGTATTTT. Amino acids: CASRRSGDRVIGTQYF.

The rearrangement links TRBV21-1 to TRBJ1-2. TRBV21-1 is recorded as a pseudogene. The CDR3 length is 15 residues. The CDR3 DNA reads TGTGCCAGCAGCAAAGACGGGGTTAATAACTATGGCTACACCTTC. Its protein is CASSKDGVNNYGYTF.

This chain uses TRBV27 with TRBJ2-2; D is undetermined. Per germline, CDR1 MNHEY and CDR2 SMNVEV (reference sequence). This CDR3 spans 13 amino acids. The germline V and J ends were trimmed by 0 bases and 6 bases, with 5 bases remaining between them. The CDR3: CASSLSGPGELFF. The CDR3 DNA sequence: TGTGCCAGCAGTTTATCAGGGCCCGGGGAGCTGTTTTTT.

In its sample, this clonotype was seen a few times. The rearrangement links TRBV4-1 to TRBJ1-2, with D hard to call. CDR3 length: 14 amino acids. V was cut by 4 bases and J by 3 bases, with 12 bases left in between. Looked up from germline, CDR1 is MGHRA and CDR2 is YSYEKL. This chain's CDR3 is CASSRNGRDYGYTF. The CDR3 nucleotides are TGCGCCAGCAGCCGAAACGGACGGGACTATGGCTACACCTTC.

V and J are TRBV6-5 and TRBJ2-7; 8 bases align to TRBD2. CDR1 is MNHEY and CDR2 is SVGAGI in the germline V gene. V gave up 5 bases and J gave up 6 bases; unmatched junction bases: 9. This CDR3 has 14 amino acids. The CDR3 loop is CASSLRGARSEQYF. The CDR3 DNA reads TGTGCCAGCAGTCTGCGGGGGGCGCGGTCCGAGCAGTACTTC.

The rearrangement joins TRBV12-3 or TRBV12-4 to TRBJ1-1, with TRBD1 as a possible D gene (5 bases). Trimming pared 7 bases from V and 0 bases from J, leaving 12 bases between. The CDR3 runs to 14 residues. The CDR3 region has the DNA TGTGCCAGCACATGGTCAGGGATGAACACTGAAGCTTTCTTT. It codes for CASTWSGMNTEAFF.

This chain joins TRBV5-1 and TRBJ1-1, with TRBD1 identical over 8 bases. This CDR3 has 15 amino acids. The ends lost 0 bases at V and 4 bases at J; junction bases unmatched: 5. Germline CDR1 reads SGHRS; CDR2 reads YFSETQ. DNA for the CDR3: TGCGCCAGCAGCTTGGGGACAGGGAGGATCACTGAAGCTTTCTTT. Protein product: CASSLGTGRITEAFF.

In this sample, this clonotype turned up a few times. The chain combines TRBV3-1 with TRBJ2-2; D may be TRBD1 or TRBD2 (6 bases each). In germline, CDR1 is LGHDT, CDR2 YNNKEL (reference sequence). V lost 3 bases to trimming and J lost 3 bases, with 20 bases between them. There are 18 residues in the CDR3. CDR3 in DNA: TGTGCCAGCAGCCACGCCAGGGGACTTGGTTCGCACACCGGGGAGCTGTTTTTT. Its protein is CASSHARGLGSHTGELFF. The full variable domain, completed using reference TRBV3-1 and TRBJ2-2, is DTAVSQTPKYLVTQMGNDKSIKCEQNLGHDTMYWYKQDSKKFLKIMFSYNNKELIINETVPNRFSPKSPDKAHLNLHINSLELGDSAVYFCASSHARGLGSHTGELFFGEGSRLTVL.

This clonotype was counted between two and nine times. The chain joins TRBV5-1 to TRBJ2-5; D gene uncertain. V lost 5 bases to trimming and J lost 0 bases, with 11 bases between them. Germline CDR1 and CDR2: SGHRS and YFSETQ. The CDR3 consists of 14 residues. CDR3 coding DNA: TGCGCCAGCAGTTCCGACTTGTACCAAGAGACCCAGTACTTC. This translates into CASSSDLYQETQYF.

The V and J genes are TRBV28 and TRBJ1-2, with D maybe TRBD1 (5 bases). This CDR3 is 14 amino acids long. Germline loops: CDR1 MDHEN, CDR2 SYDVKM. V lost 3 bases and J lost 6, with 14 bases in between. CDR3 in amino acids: CASSFSLEGHGYTF. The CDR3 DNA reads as TGTGCCAGCAGTTTTTCCCTCGAGGGGCATGGCTACACCTTC.

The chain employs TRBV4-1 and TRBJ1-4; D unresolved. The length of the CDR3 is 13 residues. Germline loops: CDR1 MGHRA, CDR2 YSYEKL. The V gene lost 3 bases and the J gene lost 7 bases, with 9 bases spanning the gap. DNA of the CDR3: TGCGCCAGCAGCCAGTCCTGGGGTGAAAAACTGTTTTTT. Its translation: CASSQSWGEKLFF.

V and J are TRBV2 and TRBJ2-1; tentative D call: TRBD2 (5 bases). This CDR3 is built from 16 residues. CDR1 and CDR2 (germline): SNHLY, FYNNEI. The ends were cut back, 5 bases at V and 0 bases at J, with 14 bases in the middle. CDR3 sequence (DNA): TGTGCCAGCAGTCTAGAGCGGTCGAGCTCCTACAATGAGCAGTTCTTC. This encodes CASSLERSSSYNEQFF.

This CDR3 reads CASSWTGVLGIQETQYF. CDR3 DNA: TGTGCCAGCAGCTGGACAGGGGTCTTGGGAATCCAAGAGACCCAGTACTTC. V gene TRBV11-2 combines with J gene TRBJ2-5; 9 bases match TRBD1. Germline loops: CDR1 SGHAT, CDR2 FQNNGV. This CDR3 is 17 amino acids long. The V and J ends lost 4 bases and 1 base, in that order; junction bases with no gene match: 10.

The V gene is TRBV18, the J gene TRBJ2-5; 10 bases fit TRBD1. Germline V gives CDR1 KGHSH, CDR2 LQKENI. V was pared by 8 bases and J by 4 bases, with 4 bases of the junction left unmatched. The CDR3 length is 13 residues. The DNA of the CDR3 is TGTGCCAGCGCCTGGACAGGGGGAGAGACCCAGTACTTC. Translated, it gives CASAWTGGETQYF.

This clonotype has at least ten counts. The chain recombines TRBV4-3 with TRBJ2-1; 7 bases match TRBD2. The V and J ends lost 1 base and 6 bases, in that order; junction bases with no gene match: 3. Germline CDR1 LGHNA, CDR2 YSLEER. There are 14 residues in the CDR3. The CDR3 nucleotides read TGCGCCAGCAGCCAAGGGACGGGGGGCAATGAGCAGTTCTTC. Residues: CASSQGTGGNEQFF.

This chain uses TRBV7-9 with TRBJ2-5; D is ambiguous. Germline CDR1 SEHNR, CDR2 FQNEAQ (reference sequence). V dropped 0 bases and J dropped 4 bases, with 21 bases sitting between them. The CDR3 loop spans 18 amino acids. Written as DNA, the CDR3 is TGTGCCAGCAGCTTAGCCCCAGGATCCGCTTGGTTGTTAGAGACCCAGTACTTC. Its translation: CASSLAPGSAWLLETQYF.

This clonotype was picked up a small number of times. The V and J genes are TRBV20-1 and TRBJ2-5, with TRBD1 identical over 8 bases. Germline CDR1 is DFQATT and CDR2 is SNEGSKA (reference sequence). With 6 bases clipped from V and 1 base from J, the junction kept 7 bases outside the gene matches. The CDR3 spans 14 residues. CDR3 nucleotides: TGCAGTGCCCCCCGACAGGGGATCCAAGAGACCCAGTACTTC. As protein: CSAPRQGIQETQYF.

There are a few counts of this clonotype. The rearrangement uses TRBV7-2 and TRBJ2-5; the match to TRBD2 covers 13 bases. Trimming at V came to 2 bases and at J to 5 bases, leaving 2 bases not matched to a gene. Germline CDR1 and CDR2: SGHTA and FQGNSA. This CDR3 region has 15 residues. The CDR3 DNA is TGTGCCAGCAGCTTATCACTAGCGGGGGGGGAGACCCAGTACTTC. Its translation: CASSLSLAGGETQYF.

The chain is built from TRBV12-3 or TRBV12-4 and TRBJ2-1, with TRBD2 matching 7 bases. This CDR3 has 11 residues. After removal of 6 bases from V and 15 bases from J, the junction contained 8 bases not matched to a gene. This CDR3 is CASSFGGMWFF. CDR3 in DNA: TGTGCCAGCAGCTTCGGGGGGATGTGGTTCTTC.

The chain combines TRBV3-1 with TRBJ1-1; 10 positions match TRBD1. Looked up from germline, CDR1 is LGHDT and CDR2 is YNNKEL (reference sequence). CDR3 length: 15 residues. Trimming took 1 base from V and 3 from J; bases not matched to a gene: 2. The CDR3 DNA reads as TGTGCCAGCAGCCAAGGGGACAGGGGAGACACTGAAGCTTTCTTT. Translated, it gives CASSQGDRGDTEAFF.

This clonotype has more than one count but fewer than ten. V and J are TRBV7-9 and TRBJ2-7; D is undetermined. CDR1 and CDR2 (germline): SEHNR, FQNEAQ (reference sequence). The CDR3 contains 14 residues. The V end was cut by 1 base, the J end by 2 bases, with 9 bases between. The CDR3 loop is CASSLEQSTYEQYV. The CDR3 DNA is TGTGCCAGCAGCTTAGAACAGAGCACCTACGAGCAGTACGTC.

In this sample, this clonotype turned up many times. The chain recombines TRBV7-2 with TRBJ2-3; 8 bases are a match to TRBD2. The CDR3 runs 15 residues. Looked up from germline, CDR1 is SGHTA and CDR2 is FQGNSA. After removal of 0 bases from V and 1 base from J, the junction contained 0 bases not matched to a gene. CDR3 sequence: CASSLAAGGTDTQYF. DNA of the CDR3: TGTGCCAGCAGCTTAGCAGCGGGGGGCACAGATACGCAGTATTTT. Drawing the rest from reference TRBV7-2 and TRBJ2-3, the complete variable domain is GAGVSQSPSNKVTEKGKDVELRCDPISGHTALYWYRQSLGQGLEFLIYFQGNSAPDKSGLPSDRFSAERTGGSVSTLTIQRTQQEDSAVYLCASSLAAGGTDTQYFGPGTRLTVL.

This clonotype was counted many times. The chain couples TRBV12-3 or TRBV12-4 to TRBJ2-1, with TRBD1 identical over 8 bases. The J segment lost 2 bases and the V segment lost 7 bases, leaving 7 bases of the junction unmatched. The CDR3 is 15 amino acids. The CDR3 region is CASTYGQGTYNEQFF. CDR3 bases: TGTGCCAGCACATATGGACAGGGTACCTACAATGAGCAGTTCTTC.